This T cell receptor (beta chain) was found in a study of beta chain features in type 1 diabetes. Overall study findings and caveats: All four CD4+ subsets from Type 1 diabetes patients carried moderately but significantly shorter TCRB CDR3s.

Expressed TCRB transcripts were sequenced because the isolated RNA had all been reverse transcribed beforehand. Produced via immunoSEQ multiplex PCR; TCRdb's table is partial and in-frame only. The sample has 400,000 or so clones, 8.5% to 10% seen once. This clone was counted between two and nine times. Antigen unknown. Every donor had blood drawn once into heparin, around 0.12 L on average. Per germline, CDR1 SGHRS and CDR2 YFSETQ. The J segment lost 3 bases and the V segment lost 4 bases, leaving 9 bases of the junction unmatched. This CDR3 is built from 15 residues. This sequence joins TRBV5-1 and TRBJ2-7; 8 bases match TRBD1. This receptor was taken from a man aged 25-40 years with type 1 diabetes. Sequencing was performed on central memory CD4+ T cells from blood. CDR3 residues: CASSTERTGNYEQYF. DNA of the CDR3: TGCGCCAGCAGCACTGAGCGGACAGGGAACTACGAGCAGTACTTC. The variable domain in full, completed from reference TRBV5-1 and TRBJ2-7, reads KAGVTQTPRYLIKTRGQQVTLSCSPISGHRSVSWYQQTPGQGLQFLFEYFSETQRNKGNFPGRFSGRQFSNSRSEMNVSTLELGDSALYLCASSTERTGNYEQYFGPGTRLTVT.